This TCR beta chain emerged from a study of blood T cell repertoires in COVID-19. The CDR3 runs 14 residues. V shed 5 bases and J shed 1 base, with 10 bases lying between them. The germline V gene encodes CDR1 SGHTA and CDR2 FQGNSA. Method: immunoSEQ multiplex PCR; TCRdb's copy keeps in-frame clones and lacks some. This sample has roughly 120,000 clones, with just over 70% found just once. The clonotype originates from a human donor with acute or convalescent COVID-19. The donor label of this sample is uncertain. This chain uses TRBV7-2 with TRBJ2-3; TRBD1 might be the D (6 bases). The sample comprised peripheral blood. For the CDR3, the DNA is TGTGCCAGCAGCGCTTACAGGGGCACAGATACGCAGTATTTT. This gives the protein CASSAYRGTDTQYF. Combining the CDR3 with reference TRBV7-2 and TRBJ2-3 gives the whole variable domain GAGVSQSPSNKVTEKGKDVELRCDPISGHTALYWYRQSLGQGLEFLIYFQGNSAPDKSGLPSDRFSAERTGGSVSTLTIQRTQQEDSAVYLCASSAYRGTDTQYFGPGTRLTVL.